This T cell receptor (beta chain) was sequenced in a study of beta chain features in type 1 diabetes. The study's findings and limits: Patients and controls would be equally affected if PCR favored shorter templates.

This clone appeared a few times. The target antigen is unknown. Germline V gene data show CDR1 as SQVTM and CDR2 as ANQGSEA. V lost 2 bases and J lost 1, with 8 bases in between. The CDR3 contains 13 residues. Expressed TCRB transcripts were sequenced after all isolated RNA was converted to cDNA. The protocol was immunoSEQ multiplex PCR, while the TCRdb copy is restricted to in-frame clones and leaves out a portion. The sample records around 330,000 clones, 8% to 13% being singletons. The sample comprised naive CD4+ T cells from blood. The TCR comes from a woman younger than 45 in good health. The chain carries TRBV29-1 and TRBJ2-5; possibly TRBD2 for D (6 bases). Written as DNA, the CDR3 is TGCAGCGTTGAAAGGACTACCCAAGAGACCCAGTACTTC. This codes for CSVERTTQETQYF.